The 13 T cell receptor beta chains in this list originate from one sample, sequenced in a study of blood T cell repertoires in COVID-19. Only in-frame clones appear in the TCRdb table, and some are missing; sequencing was by immunoSEQ multiplex PCR. The table lists about 38,000 clones, around 84% of them singletons. Sample: peripheral blood. All receptors come from a man aged 60 to 75 with COVID-19, enrolled during active disease.

This chain joins TRBV18 and TRBJ2-5; 8 positions match TRBD1. Per the germline V gene, CDR1 is KGHSH and CDR2 is LQKENI. After removal of 3 bases from V and 2 bases from J, the junction contained 5 bases not matched to a gene. The CDR3 loop spans 15 amino acids. The CDR3 sequence: CASSPRQGTQETQYF. The CDR3 coding sequence is TGTGCCAGCTCACCGAGACAGGGGACTCAAGAGACCCAGTACTTC.

This clone was detected once. This CDR3 reads CATSRDRGLGTQYF. In DNA form, the CDR3 reads TGTGCCACCAGCAGAGATAGGGGATTAGGGACCCAGTACTTC. This chain connects TRBV15 to TRBJ2-5, with D possibly matching TRBD1 (5 bases). CDR3 length: 14 residues. Germline V gene data show CDR1 as LNHNV and CDR2 as YYDKDF (reference sequence). Trimming shortened V by 0 bases and J by 7 bases, and 12 bases separated the two germline ends.

This sequence joins TRBV19 and TRBJ2-7; 7 positions match TRBD1. CDR3 length: 14 amino acids. Trimming removed 1 base from V and 4 bases from J; junction bases left unmatched: 4. The germline V gene encodes CDR1 LNHDA and CDR2 SQIVND (reference sequence). CDR3 DNA: TGTGCCAGTAGTATAGGGACAGGAGATTACGAGCAGTACTTC. It codes for CASSIGTGDYEQYF.

The chain uses TRBV10-2 and TRBJ1-1; no clear D. The V gene's germline CDR1 is WSHSY and CDR2 SAAADI. The CDR3 is 14 residues long. V lost 5 bases, J lost 6 bases, and 16 bases lay in between. The CDR3 nucleotides read TGCGCCAGCAGTCGCCCAGGAACCAACCCTGAAGCTTTCTTT. The encoded protein is CASSRPGTNPEAFF.

V and J are TRBV19 and TRBJ2-3, with 12 bases matching TRBD2. The CDR3 covers 16 residues. Germline CDR1 is LNHDA and CDR2 is SQIVND (reference sequence). The J segment lost 6 bases and the V segment lost 4 bases, leaving 8 bases of the junction unmatched. The CDR3 protein is CASSTLTSGRADTQYF. The DNA for the CDR3 is TGTGCCAGTAGTACACTGACTAGCGGGAGAGCGGATACGCAGTATTTT.

This clone was seen once. V and J are TRBV28 and TRBJ2-7, with 12 bases fitting TRBD2. The CDR3 has 19 amino acids. Germline V CDR1 and CDR2: MDHEN, SYDVKM. V lost 5 bases to trimming and J lost 3 bases; unmatched junction nucleotides: 17. The CDR3 DNA is TGTGCCAGCAGTCAAGGCGGGGCTAGCGGGAGGGGGGATCACTACGAGCAGTACTTC. This encodes CASSQGGASGRGDHYEQYF.

The chain couples TRBV5-1 to TRBJ2-7; weak D call: TRBD1 (6 bases). The germline V gene encodes CDR1 SGHRS and CDR2 YFSETQ. This CDR3 has 15 amino acids. V was cut by 2 bases and J by 0 bases, with 12 bases left in between. The CDR3 here is CASSFLGTNSYEQYF. Written as DNA, the CDR3 is TGCGCCAGCAGCTTTCTCGGGACAAACTCCTACGAGCAGTACTTC. The full variable domain, with the rest looked up from reference TRBV5-1 and TRBJ2-7, is KAGVTQTPRYLIKTRGQQVTLSCSPISGHRSVSWYQQTPGQGLQFLFEYFSETQRNKGNFPGRFSGRQFSNSRSEMNVSTLELGDSALYLCASSFLGTNSYEQYFGPGTRLTVT.

The V and J genes are TRBV6-2 or TRBV6-3 and TRBJ1-1; D perhaps matches TRBD1 (5 bases). CDR1 MNHEY and CDR2 SVGEGT come from the germline V gene. Between the trimmed V and J ends, which lost 5 bases and 3 bases, there was a span of 16 bases. The CDR3 totals 15 residues. CDR3 in amino acids: CASSDRGRGDTEAFF. The CDR3 DNA follows: TGTGCCAGCAGTGACCGGGGACGCGGGGACACTGAAGCTTTCTTT.

Only a few counts were recorded for this clone. This chain joins TRBV12-3 or TRBV12-4 and TRBJ2-7; D call uncertain. The CDR3 is 12 residues long. The V end was cut by 3 bases, the J end by 3 bases, with 6 bases between. CDR3 coding DNA: TGTGCCAGCAGTTTCTCTAACTACGAGCAGTACTTC. It yields the protein CASSFSNYEQYF.

The chain links TRBV2 to TRBJ1-3, with a tentative D call TRBD1 (5 bases). Germline V gene sequence: CDR1 SNHLY, CDR2 FYNNEI. Trimming stripped 10 bases from V and 1 base from J, with 11 bases between. There are 13 residues in the CDR3. In nucleotides, the CDR3 is TGTGCCACCTTACAGGATTCTGGAAACACCATATATTTT. Its translation is CATLQDSGNTIYF.

The V call is TRBV29-1, the J call TRBJ1-1; perhaps TRBD1 as D (5 bases). Germline-derived CDR1 and CDR2 are SQVTM and ANQGSEA. Trimming took off 1 base at V and 1 base at J, with 13 bases between the two ends. The CDR3 consists of 15 residues. The CDR3 reads CSVEAHRIKNTEAFF. The CDR3 bases are TGCAGCGTTGAAGCTCACAGGATAAAGAACACTGAAGCTTTCTTT.

This chain connects TRBV30 to TRBJ1-1, with D tentatively TRBD1 (6 bases). CDR3 size: 13 residues. Germline V gene lookup returns CDR1 GTSNPN and CDR2 SVGIG (reference sequence). V gave up 3 bases and J gave up 3 bases, with 11 bases separating them. The CDR3 coding sequence is TGTGCCTGGAGCGCCACAGGGTACACTGAAGCTTTCTTT. Residues: CAWSATGYTEAFF.

The rearrangement links TRBV25-1 to TRBJ1-1; 7 bases agree with TRBD1. Looked up from germline, CDR1 is MGHDK and CDR2 is SYGVNS. The CDR3 consists of 14 residues. J gave up 5 bases and V 5 bases, and 8 bases lay outside the gene matches. CDR3 in amino acids: CASSPQDRRTEAFF. In DNA, the CDR3 is TGTGCCAGCAGTCCCCAGGACAGGCGGACTGAAGCTTTCTTT.